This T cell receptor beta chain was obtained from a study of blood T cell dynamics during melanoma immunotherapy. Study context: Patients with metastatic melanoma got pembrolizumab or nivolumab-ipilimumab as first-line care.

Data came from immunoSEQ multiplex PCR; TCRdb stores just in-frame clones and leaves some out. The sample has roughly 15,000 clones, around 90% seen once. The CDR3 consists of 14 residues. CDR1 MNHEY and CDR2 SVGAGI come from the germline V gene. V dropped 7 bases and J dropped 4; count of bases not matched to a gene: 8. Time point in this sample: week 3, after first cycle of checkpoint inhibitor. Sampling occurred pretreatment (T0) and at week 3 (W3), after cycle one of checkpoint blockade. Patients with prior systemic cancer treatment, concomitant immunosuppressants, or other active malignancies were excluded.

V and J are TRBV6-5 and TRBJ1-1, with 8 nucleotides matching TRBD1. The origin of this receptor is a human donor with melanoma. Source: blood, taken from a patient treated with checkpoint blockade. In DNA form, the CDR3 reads TGTGCCAGCACTGCGGACAGGGCGGGCACTGAAGCTTTCTTT. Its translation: CASTADRAGTEAFF.